Below, one T cell receptor (beta chain) is given with its context. This clonotype was counted between two and nine times. The specificity of this receptor is unknown. Base qualities were left out, and no much larger clone turns up one base away. The data originate from a study of T cells in Graves' hyperthyroidism and ophthalmopathy (dated by TCRdb to between 2018 and 2021). Broadly, across the study: Peripheral blood was collected at initial diagnosis, before any treatment. TCR V-J signatures able to tell the groups apart were searched for in a discovery cohort of 100 patients, of whom roughly 42 had Graves' ophthalmopathy and 55 to 60 had stable Graves' hyperthyroidism. An independent validation cohort of 18 to 20 hyperthyroidism patients and 17 patients who later progressed to ophthalmopathy tested prospective prediction of ophthalmopathy. The 100 discovery patients were randomly divided into training and test sets at a 7:3 ratio. In addition, the study compared T-cell repertoires in thyroid tissue and in blood from six Graves' hyperthyroidism patients. After blood sampling, hyperthyroidism patients were treated with methimazole at a starting dose of 30 mg daily, and ophthalmopathy patients were treated with high-dose intravenous methylprednisolone. The paper reports TCR Vbeta CDR3 sequencing of some 140 peripheral blood samples: approximately 41 ophthalmopathy, approximately 74 hyperthyroidism and 17 progressor patients.

General study outcomes and caveats: In validation, the model predicted progression to ophthalmopathy with approximately 69% sensitivity and approximately 72% specificity, a median of approximately 6.7 months before onset. No statistical method was used to fix the sample size in advance, and group allocation was not hidden from the investigators. Ophthalmopathy was separated from stable hyperthyroidism by a 13 V-J signature model, with about 88% sensitivity and approximately 81% specificity obtained in cross-validation and 80%/75% obtained in testing. Most expanded thyroid clonotypes (frequency above 0.001) were also found in blood, which suggests that blood repertoires may mirror thyroid immune responses.

Its CDR3 holds 16 amino acids, cysteine through phenylalanine. The DNA shown is the 48-base CDR3, in frame from base 1. Clipping removes 3 bases from V and 4 bases from J, with 4 as the unmatched junction base count. CDR1 is given as SGHRS and CDR2 as YFSETQ, both from the germline V gene. A patient counted as having stable Graves' hyperthyroidism if no progression to ophthalmopathy occurred over 18 months of follow-up. Hyperthyroidism patients were newly diagnosed, had a disease duration of under 2 months, and were aged 18 to 65 years. Patients with uncontrolled infections, other autoimmune diseases, pregnancy or lactation were excluded. Diagnoses were established on the basis of clinical symptoms, serum thyroxine and TRAb, thyroid ultrasound, and orbital computed tomography. Ficoll-Paque density gradient centrifugation was used to isolate PBMCs from about 10 ml of fresh peripheral blood. Total RNA was extracted with Trizol reagent, and quality was checked on an Agilent 2100 Bioanalyzer.

TCR beta CDR3 regions were amplified from RNA transcripts. The first round of RT-PCR for the TCR CDR3 was performed with the HTBI primer set and the Qiagen OneStep RT-PCR kit. A second multiplex PCR round built the libraries, followed by size selection and purification. Sequencing of the libraries was done on an Illumina HiSeq2000 using paired-end 100 bp reads. Turning to the authors' computational methods: SOAPnuke was used to process the raw data, removing reads that contained adapters or uncalled bases, had a mean Phred below 15, or lacked an exact match to the constant primer or identifier. COPE v1.2.5 was used to merge the high-quality paired reads, and each unique nucleotide sequence was defined as a clonotype. MiTCR v1.1 was used to align the clonotypes against IMGT TRBV, TRBD and TRBJ reference segments. The analysis was restricted to V-J combinations with a frequency above 0.0001, which together covered about 99% of the repertoires. The TCS score was defined as F50 (clonal expansion) divided by E x V (chaos), with BLOSUM62-based TCRdist calculated between CDR3 peptides within each V-J. Welch's t-statistics and random forest reduced just over 500 V-J features to 13, which were used in a naive Bayes classifier (R e1071). TCRdb passed the public sequencing reads through fastp at Q25 and MiXCR, retaining productive beta sequences. Entries that share a CDR3 protein sequence are merged under the most common genes and DNA. TCRdb assigned the V and J calls; the authors' analysis was not used. The sample table records 550,000 to 600,000 distinct CDR3 sequences; 15% to 20% of these occur just once. The ten biggest clones cover about 20% of the sample.

The TCR comes from a woman between 18 and 30 years old with Graves' hyperthyroidism. The sample comprised blood. The V and J genes are TRBV5-1 and TRBJ2-3, and TRBD2 matches 14 of the central bases. The base sequence is TGCGCCAGCAGCTCCGGACTAGCGGGAGGATCAGATACGCAGTATTTT. Its coded protein is CASSSGLAGGSDTQYF. Reference TRBV5-1 and TRBJ2-3 genes cover what lies past the CDR3, so the full variable domain is KAGVTQTPRYLIKTRGQQVTLSCSPISGHRSVSWYQQTPGQGLQFLFEYFSETQRNKGNFPGRFSGRQFSNSRSEMNVSTLELGDSALYLCASSSGLAGGSDTQYFGPGTRLTVL.